A single sample gave rise to the 2 T cell receptor beta chains below, sequenced in a study of blood T cell repertoires in COVID-19. Here immunoSEQ multiplex PCR was the method, and the copy in TCRdb shows in-frame clones only, minus some. The data contain approximately 300,000 clones, around 85% of them seen just once; the ten biggest clones take up under 2%. The sequenced sample was PBMCs or T cells enriched from blood (not recorded which). These receptors originate from a woman aged 25 to 39 who had been exposed to COVID-19.

The gene calls are TRBV9 and TRBJ1-5; 7 positions match TRBD1. J lost 0 bases, V lost 4 bases, and 4 bases had no gene match. From germline, CDR1 is SGDLS and CDR2 YYNGEE. The CDR3 is 15 residues long. CDR3 region: CASSPEGASNQPQHF. The CDR3 DNA sequence: TGTGCCAGCAGCCCCGAGGGGGCTAGCAATCAGCCCCAGCATTTT.

The V gene is TRBV5-1, the J gene TRBJ2-7; D might be TRBD1 (6 bases). The V gene lost 2 bases and the J gene lost 6 bases, with 12 bases spanning the gap. Germline CDR1 reads SGHRS; CDR2 reads YFSETQ. CDR3 length equals 13 residues. This chain's CDR3 is CASSFGTSVEQYF. CDR3 bases: TGCGCCAGCAGCTTCGGGACATCGGTCGAGCAGTACTTC.